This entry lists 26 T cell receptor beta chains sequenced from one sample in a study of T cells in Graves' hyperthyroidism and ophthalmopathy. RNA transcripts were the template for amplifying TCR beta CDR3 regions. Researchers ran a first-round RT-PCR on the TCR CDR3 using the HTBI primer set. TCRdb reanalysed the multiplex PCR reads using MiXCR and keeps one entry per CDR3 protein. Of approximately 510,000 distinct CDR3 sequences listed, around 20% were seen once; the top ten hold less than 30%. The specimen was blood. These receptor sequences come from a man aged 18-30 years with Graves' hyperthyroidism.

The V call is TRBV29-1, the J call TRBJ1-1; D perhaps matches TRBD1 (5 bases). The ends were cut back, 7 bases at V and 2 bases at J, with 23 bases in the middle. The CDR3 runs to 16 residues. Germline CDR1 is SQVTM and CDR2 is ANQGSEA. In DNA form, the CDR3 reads TGCAGCGCCATGGGGGGGATTGGAGGGTTAAACACTGAAGCTTTCTTT. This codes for CSAMGGIGGLNTEAFF.

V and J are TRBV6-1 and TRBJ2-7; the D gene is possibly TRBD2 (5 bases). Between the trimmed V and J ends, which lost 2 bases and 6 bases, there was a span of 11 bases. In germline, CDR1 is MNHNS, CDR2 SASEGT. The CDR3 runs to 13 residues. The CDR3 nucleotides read TGTGCCAGCAGTGAACGACGGGGTAGCGAGCAGTACTTC. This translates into CASSERRGSEQYF.

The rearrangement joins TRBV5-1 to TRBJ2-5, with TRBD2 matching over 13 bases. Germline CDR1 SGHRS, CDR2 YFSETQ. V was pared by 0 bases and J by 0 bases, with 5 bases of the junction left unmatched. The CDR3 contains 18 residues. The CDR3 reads CASSLGWTSGGNQETQYF. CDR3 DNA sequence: TGCGCCAGCAGCTTGGGATGGACTAGCGGGGGCAACCAAGAGACCCAGTACTTC.

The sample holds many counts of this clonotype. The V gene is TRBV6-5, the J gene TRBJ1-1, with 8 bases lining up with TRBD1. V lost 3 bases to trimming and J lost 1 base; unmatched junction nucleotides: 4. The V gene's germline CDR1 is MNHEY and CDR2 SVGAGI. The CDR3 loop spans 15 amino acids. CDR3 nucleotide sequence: TGTGCCAGCAGTTATGGACAGGGAACGAACACTGAAGCTTTCTTT. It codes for CASSYGQGTNTEAFF.

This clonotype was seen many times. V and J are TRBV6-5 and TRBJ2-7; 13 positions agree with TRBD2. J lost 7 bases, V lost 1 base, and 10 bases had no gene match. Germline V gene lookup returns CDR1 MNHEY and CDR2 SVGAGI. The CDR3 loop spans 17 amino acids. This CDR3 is CASSYFSLAGGPEEQYF. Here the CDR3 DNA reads TGTGCCAGCAGTTACTTCTCACTAGCGGGGGGGCCGGAGGAGCAGTACTTC.

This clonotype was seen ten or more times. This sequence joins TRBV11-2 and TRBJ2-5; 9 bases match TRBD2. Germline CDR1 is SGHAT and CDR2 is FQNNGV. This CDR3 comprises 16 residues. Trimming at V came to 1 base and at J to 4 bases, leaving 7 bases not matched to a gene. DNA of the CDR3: TGTGCCAGCAGCTTAGTAGGCGGGGGGGCAATAGAGACCCAGTACTTC. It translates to CASSLVGGGAIETQYF.

The CDR3 region is CAISKDGQENTEAFF. The DNA for the CDR3 is TGTGCCATCAGCAAGGACGGTCAAGAGAACACTGAAGCTTTCTTT. The V gene is TRBV27, the J gene TRBJ1-1; D not resolved. Germline CDR1 reads MNHEY; CDR2 reads SMNVEV (reference sequence). Trimming took off 10 bases at V and 1 base at J, with 19 bases between the two ends. The CDR3 loop spans 15 amino acids.

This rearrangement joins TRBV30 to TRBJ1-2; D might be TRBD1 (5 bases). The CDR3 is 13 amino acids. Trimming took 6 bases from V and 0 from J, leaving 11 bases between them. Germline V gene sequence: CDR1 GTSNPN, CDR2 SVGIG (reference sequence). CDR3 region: CACRVPSNYGYTF. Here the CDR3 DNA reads TGTGCCTGCAGGGTGCCCTCTAACTATGGCTACACCTTC.

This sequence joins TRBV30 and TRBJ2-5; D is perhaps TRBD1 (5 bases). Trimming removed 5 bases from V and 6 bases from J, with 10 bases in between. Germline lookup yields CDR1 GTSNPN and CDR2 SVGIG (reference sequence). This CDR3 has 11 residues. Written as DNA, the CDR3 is TGTGCCTGGGGCAGGGCCCAGACCCAGTACTTC. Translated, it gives CAWGRAQTQYF.

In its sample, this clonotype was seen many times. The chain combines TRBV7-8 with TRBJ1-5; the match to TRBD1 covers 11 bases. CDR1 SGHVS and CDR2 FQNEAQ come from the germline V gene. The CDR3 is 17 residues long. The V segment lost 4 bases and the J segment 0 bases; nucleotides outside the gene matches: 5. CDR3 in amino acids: CASSSGTGGFSNQPQHF. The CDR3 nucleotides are TGTGCCAGCAGCTCGGGGACAGGGGGTTTTAGCAATCAGCCCCAGCATTTT.

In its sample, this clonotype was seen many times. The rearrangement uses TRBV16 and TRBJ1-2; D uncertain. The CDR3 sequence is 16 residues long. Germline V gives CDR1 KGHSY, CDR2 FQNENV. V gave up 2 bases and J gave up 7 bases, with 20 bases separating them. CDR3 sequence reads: CASSQGDGRSRIGYTF. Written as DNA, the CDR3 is TGTGCCAGCAGCCAAGGCGACGGCCGATCCCGAATTGGCTACACCTTC.

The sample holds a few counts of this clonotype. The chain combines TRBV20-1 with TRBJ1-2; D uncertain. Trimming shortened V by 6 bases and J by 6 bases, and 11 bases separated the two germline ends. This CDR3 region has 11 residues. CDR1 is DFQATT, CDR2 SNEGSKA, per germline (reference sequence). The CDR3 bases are TGCAGTGCCGCGAGGGTAAATGGCTACACCTTC. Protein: CSAARVNGYTF.

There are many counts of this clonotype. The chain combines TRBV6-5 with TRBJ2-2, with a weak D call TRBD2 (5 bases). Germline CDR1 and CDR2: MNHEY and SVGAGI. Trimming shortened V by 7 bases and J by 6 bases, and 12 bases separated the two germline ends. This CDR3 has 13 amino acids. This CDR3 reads CASNGWRAGELFF. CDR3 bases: TGTGCCAGCAACGGGTGGCGGGCCGGGGAGCTGTTTTTT.

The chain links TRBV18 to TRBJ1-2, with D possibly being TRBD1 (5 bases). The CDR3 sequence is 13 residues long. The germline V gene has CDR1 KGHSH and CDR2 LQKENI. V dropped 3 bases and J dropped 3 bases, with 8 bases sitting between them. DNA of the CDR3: TGTGCCAGCTCACCGGCGGGGGACTATGGCTACACCTTC. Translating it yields CASSPAGDYGYTF.

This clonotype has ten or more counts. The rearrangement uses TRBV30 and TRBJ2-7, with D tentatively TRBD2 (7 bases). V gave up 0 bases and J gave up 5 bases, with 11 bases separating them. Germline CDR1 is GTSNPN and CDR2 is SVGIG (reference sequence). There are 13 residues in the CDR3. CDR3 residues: CAWSVQGGHEQYF. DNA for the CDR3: TGTGCCTGGAGTGTACAGGGAGGGCACGAGCAGTACTTC.

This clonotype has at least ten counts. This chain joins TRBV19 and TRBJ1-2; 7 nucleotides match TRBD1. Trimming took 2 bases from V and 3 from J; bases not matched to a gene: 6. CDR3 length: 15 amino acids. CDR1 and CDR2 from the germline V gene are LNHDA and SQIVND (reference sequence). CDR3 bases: TGTGCCAGTAGTATAACGAGGCAGGGGGACTATGGCTACACCTTC. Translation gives CASSITRQGDYGYTF. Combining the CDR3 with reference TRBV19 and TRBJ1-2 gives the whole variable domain DGGITQSPKYLFRKEGQNVTLSCEQNLNHDAMYWYRQDPGQGLRLIYYSQIVNDFQKGDIAEGYSVSREKKESFPLTVTSAQKNPTAFYLCASSITRQGDYGYTFGSGTRLTVV.

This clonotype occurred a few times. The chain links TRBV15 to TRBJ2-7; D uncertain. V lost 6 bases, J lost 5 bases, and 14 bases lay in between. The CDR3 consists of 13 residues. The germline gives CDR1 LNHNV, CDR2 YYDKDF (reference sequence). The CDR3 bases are TGTGCCACCAGTGAAAGTAAGTTGAACGAGCAGTACTTC. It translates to CATSESKLNEQYF.

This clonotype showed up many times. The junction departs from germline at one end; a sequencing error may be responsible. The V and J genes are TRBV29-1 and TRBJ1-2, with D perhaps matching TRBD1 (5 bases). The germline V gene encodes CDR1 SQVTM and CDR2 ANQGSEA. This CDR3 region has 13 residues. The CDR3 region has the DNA TGCAGCGTTGGGGGGTCTTTTAACTATGGCTACGCCTTC. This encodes CSVGGSFNYGYAF.

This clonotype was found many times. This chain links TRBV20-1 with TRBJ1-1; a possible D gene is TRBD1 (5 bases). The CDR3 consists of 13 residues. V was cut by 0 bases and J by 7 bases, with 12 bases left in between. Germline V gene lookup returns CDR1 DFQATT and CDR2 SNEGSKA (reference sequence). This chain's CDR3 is CSAREWARGEAFF. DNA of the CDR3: TGCAGTGCTAGAGAGTGGGCGAGGGGTGAAGCTTTCTTT.

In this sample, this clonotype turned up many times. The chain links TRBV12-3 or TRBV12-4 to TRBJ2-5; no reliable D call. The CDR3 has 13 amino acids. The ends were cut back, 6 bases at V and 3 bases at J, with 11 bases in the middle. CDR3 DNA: TGTGCCAGCAGCCCCGGCCCTAAAGAGACCCAGTACTTC. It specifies CASSPGPKETQYF.

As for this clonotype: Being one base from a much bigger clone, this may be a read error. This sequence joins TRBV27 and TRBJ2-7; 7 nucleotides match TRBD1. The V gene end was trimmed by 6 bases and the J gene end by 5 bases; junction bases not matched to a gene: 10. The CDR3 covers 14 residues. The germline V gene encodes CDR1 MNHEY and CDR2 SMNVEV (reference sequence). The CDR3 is CASSYLGTAHEQYF. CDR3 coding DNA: TGTGCCAGCAGCTACCTCGGGACAGCCCACGAGCAGTACTTC.

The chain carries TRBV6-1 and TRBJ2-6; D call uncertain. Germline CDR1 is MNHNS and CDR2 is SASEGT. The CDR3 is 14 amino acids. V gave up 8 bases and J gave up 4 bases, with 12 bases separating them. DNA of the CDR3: TGTGCCAGCGCGTCGGCCGCAGGGGCCAACGTCCTGACTTTC. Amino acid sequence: CASASAAGANVLTF.

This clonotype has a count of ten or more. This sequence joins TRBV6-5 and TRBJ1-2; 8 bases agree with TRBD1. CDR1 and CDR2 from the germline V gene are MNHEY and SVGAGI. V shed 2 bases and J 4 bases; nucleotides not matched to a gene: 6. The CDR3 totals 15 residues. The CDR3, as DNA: TGTGCCAGCAGTTACCCTTTAGACAGGGGCTATGGCTACACCTTC. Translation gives CASSYPLDRGYGYTF.

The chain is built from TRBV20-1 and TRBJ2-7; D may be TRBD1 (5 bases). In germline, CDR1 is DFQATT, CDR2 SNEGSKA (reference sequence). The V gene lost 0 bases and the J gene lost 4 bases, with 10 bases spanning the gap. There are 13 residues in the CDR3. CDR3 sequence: CSARDLTDYEQYF. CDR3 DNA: TGCAGTGCTAGAGACCTGACAGATTACGAGCAGTACTTC.

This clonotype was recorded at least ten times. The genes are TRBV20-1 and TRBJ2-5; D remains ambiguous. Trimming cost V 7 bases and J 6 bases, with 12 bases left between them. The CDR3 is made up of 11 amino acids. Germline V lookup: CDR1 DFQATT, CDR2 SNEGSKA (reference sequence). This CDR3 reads CSGALSQTQYF. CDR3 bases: TGCAGTGGAGCTCTTAGCCAGACCCAGTACTTC.

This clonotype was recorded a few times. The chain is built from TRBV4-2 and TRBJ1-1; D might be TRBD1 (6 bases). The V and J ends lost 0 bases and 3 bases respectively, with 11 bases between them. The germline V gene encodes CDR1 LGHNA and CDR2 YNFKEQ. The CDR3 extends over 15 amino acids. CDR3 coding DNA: TGTGCCAGCAGCCAAGAAGAAGGGGGTTACACTGAAGCTTTCTTT. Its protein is CASSQEEGGYTEAFF.